This T cell receptor beta chain was identified in a study of OX40 agonist ivuxolimab in advanced cancers. Overall study results and limits: The study found among the lowest clonal expansion in partial responders at 0.1-3.0 mg/kg. CD8+ T cells averaged more expanded clones than CD4+.

In regard to this clone: Antigen unknown.

V was clipped by 4 bases and J by 4 bases; unmatched bases: 5. CDR3 length: 14 residues. In germline, CDR1 is SGHRS, CDR2 YFSETQ. Profiled with immunoSEQ multiplex PCR; TCRdb holds only in-frame clones, not every one. The sample shows fewer than 50,000 clones, about 89% of them seen only once. This sample comprised CD4+ or CD8+ T cells sorted from blood, obtained in a trial of the OX40 agonist ivuxolimab. The chain has TRBV5-1 and TRBJ2-1; 7 nucleotides match TRBD2. The sequence came from an adult with an advanced solid tumor such as melanoma, head and neck, liver or kidney cancer. The DNA of the CDR3 is TGCGCCAGCAGCCCCGGGGGGTTATACAATGAGCAGTTCTTC. Its protein product is CASSPGGLYNEQFF.